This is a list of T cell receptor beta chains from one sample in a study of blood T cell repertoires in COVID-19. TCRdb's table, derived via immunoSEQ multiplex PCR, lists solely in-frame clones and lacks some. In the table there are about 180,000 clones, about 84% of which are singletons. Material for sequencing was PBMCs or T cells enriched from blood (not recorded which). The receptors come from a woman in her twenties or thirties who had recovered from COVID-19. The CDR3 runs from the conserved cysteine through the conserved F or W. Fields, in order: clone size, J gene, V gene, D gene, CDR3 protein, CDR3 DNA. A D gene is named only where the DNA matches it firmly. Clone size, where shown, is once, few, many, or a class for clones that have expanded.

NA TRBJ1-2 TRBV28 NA CASSADSWGYTF TGTGCCAGCAGTGCTGACAGCTGGGGCTACACCTTC
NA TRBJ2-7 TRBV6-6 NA CASKLTNGGSYEQYF TGTGCCAGCAAGTTAACGAACGGAGGATCCTACGAGCAGTACTTC
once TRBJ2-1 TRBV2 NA CASSEVLAVGNEQFF TGTGCCAGCAGTGAAGTCCTAGCAGTGGGGAATGAGCAGTTCTTC
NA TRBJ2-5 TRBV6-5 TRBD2 CASSPDTLGGETQYF TGTGCCAGCAGTCCGGACACACTCGGGGGGGAGACCCAGTACTTC
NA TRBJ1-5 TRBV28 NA CASSLKLLRNSNQPQHF TGTGCCAGCAGTCTAAAACTCTTGAGAAACAGCAATCAGCCCCAGCATTTT
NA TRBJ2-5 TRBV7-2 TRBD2 CASSPELARLVETQYF TGTGCCAGCAGCCCCGAACTAGCGAGATTGGTAGAGACCCAGTACTTC
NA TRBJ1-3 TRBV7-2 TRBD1 CASSVWTGGSGNTIYF TGTGCCAGCAGCGTCTGGACAGGGGGCTCTGGAAACACCATATATTTT
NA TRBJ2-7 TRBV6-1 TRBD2 CASSEVSLAIRLAPSYEQYF TGTGCCAGCAGTGAAGTGAGTTTGGCAATAAGACTAGCGCCCTCCTACGAGCAGTACTTC
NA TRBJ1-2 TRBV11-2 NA CASSLGTGNPEGYTF TGTGCCAGCAGCTTAGGAACCGGGAATCCAGAGGGCTACACCTTC
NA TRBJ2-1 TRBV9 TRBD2 CASSVGGSAYNEQFF TGTGCCAGCAGCGTAGGCGGGAGTGCCTACAATGAGCAGTTCTTC
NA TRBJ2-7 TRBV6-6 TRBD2 CASSRGGEGYEQYF TGTGCCAGCAGTCGCGGGGGGGAGGGCTACGAGCAGTACTTC
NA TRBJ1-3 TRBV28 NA CASREISGNTIYF TGTGCCTCGAGGGAGATCTCTGGAAACACCATATATTTT
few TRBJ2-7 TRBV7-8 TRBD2 CASSHPGLANEQYF TGTGCCAGCAGTCATCCGGGACTAGCGAACGAGCAGTACTTC
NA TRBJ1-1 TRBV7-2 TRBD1 CASSLGQENTEAFF TGTGCCAGCAGCCTAGGACAGGAGAACACTGAAGCTTTCTTT
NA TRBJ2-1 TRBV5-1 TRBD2 CASSQEGTSVYNEQFF TGCGCCAGCAGCCAAGAGGGGACTAGCGTATACAATGAGCAGTTCTTC
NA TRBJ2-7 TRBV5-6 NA CASSLGASYEQYF TGTGCCAGCAGCTTGGGGGCCTCCTACGAGCAGTACTTC
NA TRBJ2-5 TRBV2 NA CASSETRGTQYF TGTGCCAGCAGTGAAACTCGCGGGACCCAGTACTTC